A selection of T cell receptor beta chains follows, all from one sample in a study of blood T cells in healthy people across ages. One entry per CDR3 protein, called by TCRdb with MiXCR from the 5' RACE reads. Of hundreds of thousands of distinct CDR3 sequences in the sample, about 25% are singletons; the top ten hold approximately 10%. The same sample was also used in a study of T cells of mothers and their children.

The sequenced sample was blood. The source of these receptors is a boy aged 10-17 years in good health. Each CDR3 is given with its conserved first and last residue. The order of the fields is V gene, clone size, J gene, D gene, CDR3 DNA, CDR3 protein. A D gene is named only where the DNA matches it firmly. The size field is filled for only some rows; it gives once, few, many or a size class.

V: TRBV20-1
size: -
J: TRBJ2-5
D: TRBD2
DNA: TGCAGTGCTGGAGATACTAGCGGGGTTGGAGAGACCCAGTACTTC
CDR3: CSAGDTSGVGETQYF

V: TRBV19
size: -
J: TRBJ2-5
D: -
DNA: TGTGCCAGTAGCTTGGTGGAGGGAGAGACCCAGTACTTC
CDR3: CASSLVEGETQYF

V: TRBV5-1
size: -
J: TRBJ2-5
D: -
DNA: TGCGCCGGCAGCTTGGACGGGTTAGAGACCCAGTACTTC
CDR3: CAGSLDGLETQYF

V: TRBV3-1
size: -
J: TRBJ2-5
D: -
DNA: TGTGCCAGCAGCCAAACGAAAGAGACCCAGTACTTC
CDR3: CASSQTKETQYF

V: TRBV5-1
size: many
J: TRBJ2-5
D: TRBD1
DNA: TGCGCCAGCAGCCCTACAGGGGAGGAGACCCAGTACTTC
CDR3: CASSPTGEETQYF

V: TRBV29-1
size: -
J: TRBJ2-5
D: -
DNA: TGCAGCGTTGAAAGGGAAGAGACCCAGTACTTC
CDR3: CSVEREETQYF

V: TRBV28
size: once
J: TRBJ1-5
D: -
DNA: TGTGCCAGCAGTTTAACTGTCTGGGCCATCATGGGCAATCAGCCCCAGCATTTT
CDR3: CASSLTVWAIMGNQPQHF

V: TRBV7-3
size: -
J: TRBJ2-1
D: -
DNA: TGTGCCAGCAGCTCTCAAATGTACAATGAGCAGTTCTTC
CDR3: CASSSQMYNEQFF

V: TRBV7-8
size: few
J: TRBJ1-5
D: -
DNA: TGTGCCAGCAGTTACCAGTATAATCAGCCCCAGCATTTT
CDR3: CASSYQYNQPQHF

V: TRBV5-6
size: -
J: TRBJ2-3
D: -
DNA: TGTGCCAGCAGCTTGTATTCCGATACGCAGTATTTT
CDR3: CASSLYSDTQYF

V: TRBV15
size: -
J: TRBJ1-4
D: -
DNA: TGTGCCACCAGCAGGAAGAGGGAAGATGGAAAACTGTTTTTT
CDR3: CATSRKREDGKLFF

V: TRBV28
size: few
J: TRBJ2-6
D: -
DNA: TGTGCCAGCAGTTTAATGCTAAAGGGCGCGTCTGGGGCCAACGTCCTGACTTTC
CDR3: CASSLMLKGASGANVLTF

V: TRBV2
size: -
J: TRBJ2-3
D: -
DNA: TGTGCCAGCAGTGAAGGAGCACCGCAGTATTTT
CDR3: CASSEGAPQYF

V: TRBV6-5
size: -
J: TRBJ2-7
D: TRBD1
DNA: TGTGCCAGCAGTACCCGGGACAGGGCCCCCTACGAGCAGTACTTC
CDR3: CASSTRDRAPYEQYF

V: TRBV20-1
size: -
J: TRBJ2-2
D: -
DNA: TGCAGTGCTAGTTCAGGGGCCACGAACACCGGGGAGCTGTTTTTT
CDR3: CSASSGATNTGELFF

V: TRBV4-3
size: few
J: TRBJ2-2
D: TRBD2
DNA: TGCGCCAGCAGCCAAGGAGTAGCGGGAGTCACCGGGGAGCTGTTTTTT
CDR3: CASSQGVAGVTGELFF

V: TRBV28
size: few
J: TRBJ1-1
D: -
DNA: TGTGCCAGCAGTAGGCGAACCACTGAAGCTTTCTTT
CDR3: CASSRRTTEAFF

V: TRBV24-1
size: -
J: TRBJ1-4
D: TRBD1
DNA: TGTGCCACCTATGCTCAGCCGGGACAGGGTAATGAAAAACTGTTTTTT
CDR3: CATYAQPGQGNEKLFF

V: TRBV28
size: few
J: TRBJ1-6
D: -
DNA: TGTGCCGCAAAGGGGCCAAGCTCCTATAATTCACCCCTCCACTTT
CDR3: CAAKGPSSYNSPLHF

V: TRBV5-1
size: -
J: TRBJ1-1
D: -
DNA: TGCGCCAGCAGCTTTAATCAGGGGACAAACACTGAAGCTTTCTTT
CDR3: CASSFNQGTNTEAFF

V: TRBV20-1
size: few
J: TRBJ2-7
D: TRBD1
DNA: TGCAGTGCTTGGACAGGGGCCTACGAGCAGTACTTC
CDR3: CSAWTGAYEQYF

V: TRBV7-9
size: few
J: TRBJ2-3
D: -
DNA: TGTGCCAGCAGCTTAGCGCAGGGACACCAGGATACGCAGTATTTT
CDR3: CASSLAQGHQDTQYF

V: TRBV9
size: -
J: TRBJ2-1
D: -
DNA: TGTGCCAGCAGCGTAGGGGCCAGGGGGGATGAGCAGTTCTTC
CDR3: CASSVGARGDEQFF

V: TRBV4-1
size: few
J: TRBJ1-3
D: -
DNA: TGCGCCAGCAGCCAAGGAGGCGGACCGAGCTCTGGAAACACCATATATTTT
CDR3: CASSQGGGPSSGNTIYF

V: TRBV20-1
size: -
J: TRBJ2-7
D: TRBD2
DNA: TGCAGTGCTCTACATAGCGGGGAAAGCTCCTGCGAGCAGTACTTC
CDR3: CSALHSGESSCEQYF

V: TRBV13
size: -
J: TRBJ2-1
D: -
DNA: TGTGCCACCTCCGGGAGATTGTCAAATGAGCAGTTCTTC
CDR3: CATSGRLSNEQFF

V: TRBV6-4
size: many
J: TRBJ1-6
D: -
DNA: TGTGCCAGCAGTGACGGGACCGAGAATTCACCCCTCCACTTT
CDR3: CASSDGTENSPLHF

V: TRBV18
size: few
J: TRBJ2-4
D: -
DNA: TGTGCCAGCTCACCACCTAATTTAGCCAAAAACATTCAGTACTTC
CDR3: CASSPPNLAKNIQYF

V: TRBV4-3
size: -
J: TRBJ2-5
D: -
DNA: TGCGCCAGCAGCCAAGATTCCAACCCCTCTTTGCAGACCCAGTACTTC
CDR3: CASSQDSNPSLQTQYF

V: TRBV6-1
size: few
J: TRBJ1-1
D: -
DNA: TGTGCCAGCAGAACGATGAGGGATTGGACTGAAGCTTTCTTT
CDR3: CASRTMRDWTEAFF

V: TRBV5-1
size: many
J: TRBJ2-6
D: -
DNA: TGCGCCAGCAGCTTGCGTGCCTCTCTCGGGGCCAACGTCCTGACTTTC
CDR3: CASSLRASLGANVLTF

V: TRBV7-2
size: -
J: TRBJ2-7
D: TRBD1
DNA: TGTGCCAGCAGCAACAACAGGGACAGCTACGAGCAGTACTTC
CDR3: CASSNNRDSYEQYF

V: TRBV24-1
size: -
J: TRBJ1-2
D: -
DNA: TGTGCCACCAGTGCCCTGGACGGCTATGGCTACACCTTC
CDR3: CATSALDGYGYTF

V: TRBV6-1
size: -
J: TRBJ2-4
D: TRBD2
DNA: TGTGCCAGCACTTTCTCGGGGGGAAACATTCAGTACTTC
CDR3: CASTFSGGNIQYF

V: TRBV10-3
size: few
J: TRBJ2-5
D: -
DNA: TGTGCCATCAGTGAGTCACTCGGGGAGACCCAGTACTTC
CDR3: CAISESLGETQYF

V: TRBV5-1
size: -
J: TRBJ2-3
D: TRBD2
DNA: TGCGCCAGCGGGTCACTAGCGGGGGACAGAGATACGCAGTATTTT
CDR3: CASGSLAGDRDTQYF

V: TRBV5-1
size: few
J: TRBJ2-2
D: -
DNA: TGCGCCAGCAGTCCCGCCACCAGGGGGAACACCGGGGAGCTGTTTTTT
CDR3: CASSPATRGNTGELFF

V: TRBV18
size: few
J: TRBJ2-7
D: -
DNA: TGTGCCAGCTCACCGGGACGGACATCCTACGAGCAGTACTTC
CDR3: CASSPGRTSYEQYF

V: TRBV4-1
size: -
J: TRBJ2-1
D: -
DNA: TGCGCCAGCAGCCAAGATTCGCGACTTAGCTCCTACAATGAGCAGTTCTTC
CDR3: CASSQDSRLSSYNEQFF

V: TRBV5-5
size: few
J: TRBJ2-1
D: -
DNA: TGTGCCAGCAGCTTGGGTCTAACCCCCTCCTACAATGAGCAGTTCTTC
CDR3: CASSLGLTPSYNEQFF

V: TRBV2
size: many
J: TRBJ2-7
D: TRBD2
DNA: TGTGCCAGCAGCCCCGGACTAGCGGGAGTGGACGAGCAGTACTTC
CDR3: CASSPGLAGVDEQYF

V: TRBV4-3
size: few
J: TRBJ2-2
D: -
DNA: TGCGCCAGCAGCCAGTCGCGGAACACCGGGGAGCTGTTTTTT
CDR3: CASSQSRNTGELFF

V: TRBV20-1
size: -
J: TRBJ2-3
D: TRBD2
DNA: TGCAGTGCTGGCCCGGGACTAGCGATCACAGATACGCAGTATTTT
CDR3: CSAGPGLAITDTQYF

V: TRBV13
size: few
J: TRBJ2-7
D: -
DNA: TGTGCCAGCAGCCTCTCCTACCGGGACACGGAACCCTACGAGCAGTACTTC
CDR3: CASSLSYRDTEPYEQYF

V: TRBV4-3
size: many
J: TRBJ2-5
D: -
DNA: TGCGCCAGCAGCCAAGACGAGCGGGCCCAAGAGACCCAGTACTTC
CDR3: CASSQDERAQETQYF

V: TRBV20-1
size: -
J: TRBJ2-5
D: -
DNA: TGCAGTGCCTCGAACAGGGCTGGCTCGGAGACCCAGTACTTC
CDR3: CSASNRAGSETQYF

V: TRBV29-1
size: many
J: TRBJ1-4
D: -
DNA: TGCAGCGTTAAAAGACGTCAGGACGTCAATGAAAAACTGTTTTTT
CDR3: CSVKRRQDVNEKLFF

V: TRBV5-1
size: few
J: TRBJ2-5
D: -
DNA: TGCGCCAGCAAACCAAGAGAGACCCAGTACTTC
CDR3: CASKPRETQYF

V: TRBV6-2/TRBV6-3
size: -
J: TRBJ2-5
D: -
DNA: TGTGCCAGCAGCGACGCCCGTTCTGAGACCCAGTACTTC
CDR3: CASSDARSETQYF

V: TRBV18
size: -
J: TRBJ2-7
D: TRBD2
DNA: TGTGCCAGCCCACCAGCGGGCCTAGCGGGGCACTACGAGCAGTACTTC
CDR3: CASPPAGLAGHYEQYF

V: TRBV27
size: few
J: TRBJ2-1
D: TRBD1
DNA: TGTGCCAGCAGTTTTAGGACAGGGGGCTCCAATGAGCAGTTCTTC
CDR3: CASSFRTGGSNEQFF

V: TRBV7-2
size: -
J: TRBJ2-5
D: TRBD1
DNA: TGTGCCAGCAGCCTAACGCAGGACAGGGTTGAGACCCAGTACTTC
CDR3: CASSLTQDRVETQYF

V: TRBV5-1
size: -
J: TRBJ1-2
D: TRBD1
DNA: TGCGCCAGCAGCCCAACCGGGACAGGAGATTATGGCTACACCTTC
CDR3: CASSPTGTGDYGYTF

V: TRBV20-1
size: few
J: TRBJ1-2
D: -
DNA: TGCAGTGCTAGCGGCAGGGTTAACTATAGCTACACCTTC
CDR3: CSASGRVNYSYTF

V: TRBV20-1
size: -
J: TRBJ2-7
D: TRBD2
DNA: TGCAGTGCTAGAGACGTTAGCGGGAGGGTTTACGAGCAGTACTTC
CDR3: CSARDVSGRVYEQYF

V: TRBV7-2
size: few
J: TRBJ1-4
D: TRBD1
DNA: TGTGCCAGCAGCTTAGAACAGGGGGCCAAACTGTTTTTT
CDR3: CASSLEQGAKLFF